The clone carrying this TCR beta chain has more than one count but fewer than ten. Its target is unknown. A sample-barcoded 5' primer and a J-beta primer mix were used in a second PCR of about 6 to 11 cycles. TCRdb redid the calling of the 5' RACE reads with MiXCR, one entry per CDR3 protein. The sample holds under 1,000,000 distinct CDR3 sequences, around 36% seen once. The sample belongs to a study of blood T cells in healthy people across ages. Study-level points and caveats: Roughly linearly, TCR beta diversity per million T cells fell as age increased. There were more naive CD4+ cells and higher diversity in long-lived donors than in aged donors.

Those donating, healthy Caucasian individuals from Russia, were aged roughly 6 to 95. The TCR was taken from a young man in good health. Sequenced material: blood.

CDR3 sequence: CASSHPRGRSAEKLFF. CDR3 nucleotide sequence: TGCGCCAGCAGCCATCCTAGGGGCAGGTCGGCTGAAAAACTGTTTTTT. The chain couples TRBV4-1 to TRBJ1-4; D possibly corresponds to TRBD1 (5 bases). V was pared by 3 bases and J by 7 bases, with 18 bases between. CDR1 MGHRA and CDR2 YSYEKL come from the germline V gene. The CDR3 is 16 residues long.